This T cell receptor (beta chain) is from a study of cytomegalovirus exposure and HLA in healthy donors. The CDR3 extends over 14 amino acids. Germline assignment: CDR1 SNHLY and CDR2 FYNNEI. Trimming took 4 bases from V and 5 from J, leaving 14 bases between them. Study-wide findings and caveats: There were 150 to 200 TCR beta chains listed as cytomegalovirus-associated. When presence/absence was analysed, sequencing depth was taken to be roughly uniform across donors.

The PCR used 60 Vbeta and 13 Jbeta primers. Some clones are missing from TCRdb's copy, which holds only in-frame ones; the method was immunoSEQ multiplex PCR. The table includes some 160,000 clones, around 79% detected once. With regard to this clone: The antigen is undetermined.

The genes are TRBV2 and TRBJ2-5; a possible D gene is TRBD2 (5 bases). Sequenced material: PBMCs. The sequence derives from a woman aged 45-65 years in good health and CMV-seronegative. CDR3 amino acids: CASSVEGPRETQYF. As DNA, the CDR3 is TGTGCCAGCAGTGTCGAGGGCCCCAGGGAGACCCAGTACTTC. The variable domain in full, with the rest retrieved from reference TRBV2 and TRBJ2-5, is EPEVTQTPSHQVTQMGQEVILRCVPISNHLYFYWYRQILGQKVEFLVSFYNNEISEKSEIFDDQFSVERPDGSNFTLKIRSTKLEDSAMYFCASSVEGPRETQYFGPGTRLLVL.